Given below is one T cell receptor beta chain in context. The V gene lost 7 bases and the J gene lost 6 bases, with 15 bases spanning the gap. CDR1 SGHTA and CDR2 FQGNSA come from the germline V gene. The CDR3 extends over 14 amino acids. Assay: immunoSEQ multiplex PCR; the TCRdb copy retains only in-frame clones and omits some. The table shows about 290,000 clones, with around nine tenths occurring only once. The sample originates from a study of blood T cell repertoires in COVID-19. Whole-study context: Sources were T cells, B-cell-depleted T cells, or PBMCs; the material itself was cDNA or gDNA.

Adults between roughly 18 and 95 years of age took part from some 25 US areas. Cohort assignment relied on participant-reported clinical history. Sequenced: PBMCs or T cells enriched from blood (not recorded which). This TCR derives from a woman in her thirties or forties who had recovered from COVID-19. V is TRBV7-2 and J is TRBJ2-2; weak D call: TRBD2 (5 bases). As DNA, the CDR3 is TGTGCCAGCACCCCGGTGAGGGCGGCCGGGGAGCTGTTTTTT. It encodes CASTPVRAAGELFF.